The 22 T cell receptor beta chains below come from one sample, sequenced in a study of shared clonotypes between healthy human individuals. In the naive CD8 group, cells lacked CD45RO and were positively selected for CCR7, so terminally differentiated effector memory CD45RA+ cells were left out. TCRdb keeps only in-frame clones here, not all; method: immunoSEQ multiplex PCR. The data show approximately 2,000,000 clones, 93% seen once. What was sequenced was naive CD8+ T cells from PBMCs. These receptors originate from a man aged 18-30 years in good health. Some clones in this sample may be carry-over from other donors' samples.

The V call is TRBV10-3, the J call TRBJ2-7; tentatively, D is TRBD2 (6 bases). V lost 5 bases and J lost 4, with 18 bases in between. This CDR3 comprises 15 residues. The V gene's germline CDR1 is ENHRY and CDR2 SYGVKD. The CDR3 is CAISSGPILTYEQYF. The DNA for the CDR3 is TGTGCCATCAGTAGCGGGCCCATCCTGACTTACGAGCAGTACTTC.

The chain employs TRBV30 and TRBJ2-1; TRBD1 agrees at 11 bases. Per germline, CDR1 GTSNPN and CDR2 SVGIG (reference sequence). The CDR3 extends over 15 amino acids. The V gene end was trimmed by 0 bases and the J gene end by 10 bases; junction bases not matched to a gene: 8. The chain's CDR3 is CAWSVMDRGLGEQFF. The CDR3 DNA follows: TGTGCCTGGAGTGTTATGGACAGGGGGCTTGGAGAGCAGTTCTTC.

The V gene is TRBV5-6, the J gene TRBJ2-5, with D perhaps TRBD2 (5 bases). TRBJ2-7 explains the end of the DNA better; the J call may be wrong. The CDR3 sequence is 13 residues long. The germline V gene encodes CDR1 SGHDT and CDR2 YYEEEE. The CDR3 is CASSLGGRVEQYF. Written as DNA, the CDR3 is TGTGCCAGCAGCTTGGGAGGGCGGGTCGAGCAGTACTTC.

The gene calls are TRBV2 and TRBJ1-5; a possible D gene is TRBD1 (6 bases). The CDR3 loop spans 12 amino acids. V dropped 6 bases and J dropped 5 bases, with 8 bases sitting between them. The germline CDR1 and CDR2 sequences are SNHLY and FYNNEI. CDR3 residues: CASRKGDQPQHF. As DNA, the CDR3 is TGTGCCAGCAGGAAGGGGGATCAGCCCCAGCATTTT.

The chain uses TRBV7-9 and TRBJ2-2, with 11 nucleotides matching TRBD2. There are 17 residues in the CDR3. The germline V gene has CDR1 SEHNR and CDR2 FQNEAQ (reference sequence). V trimming: 5 bases; J trimming: 8 bases; junction bases outside the gene matches: 13. The CDR3 loop is CASSPMTSSGRSGELFF. In nucleotides, the CDR3 is TGTGCCAGCAGCCCCATGACTTCTAGCGGGAGGTCAGGGGAGCTGTTTTTT.

V usage is TRBV28 and J usage is TRBJ2-3; 9 bases match TRBD1. The CDR3 runs to 14 residues. Germline trimming cut 4 bases from V and 5 bases from J; bases unmatched to any gene: 4. Germline-derived CDR1 and CDR2 are MDHEN and SYDVKM. CDR3 protein: CASSSTGGEDTQYF. DNA for the CDR3: TGTGCCAGCAGTTCAACAGGGGGCGAAGATACGCAGTATTTT.

The chain recombines TRBV27 with TRBJ2-1; 12 positions agree with TRBD2. V lost 4 bases, J lost 8 bases, and 9 bases stayed unmatched. The CDR3 is 16 residues long. Germline-derived CDR1 and CDR2 are MNHEY and SMNVEV (reference sequence). CDR3 nucleotides: TGTGCCAGCAGTTCACGACTAGCGGGAGAAGGTCATGAGCAGTTCTTC. Its protein product is CASSSRLAGEGHEQFF.

The J gene is TRBJ2-7, the V gene TRBV27, with D unresolved. CDR1 is MNHEY, CDR2 SMNVEV, per germline (reference sequence). This CDR3 has 14 amino acids. V gave up 6 bases and J gave up 0 bases, with 12 bases separating them. CDR3 sequence reads: CASSPLENSYEQYF. CDR3 DNA: TGTGCCAGCAGCCCGCTAGAGAACTCCTACGAGCAGTACTTC.

The chain has TRBV7-6 and TRBJ2-7; 8 bases align to TRBD2. Unmatched junction bases numbered 8, after V lost 1 base and J lost 3 bases. CDR1 is SGHVS and CDR2 is FNYEAQ in the germline V gene. The CDR3 totals 16 residues. The CDR3 DNA sequence: TGTGCCAGCAGCTTAGAAGGGACTAGGGATATCTACGAGCAGTACTTC. This codes for CASSLEGTRDIYEQYF. Full variable domain (rest looked up from reference TRBV7-6 and TRBJ2-7): GAGVSQSPRYKVTKRGQDVALRCDPISGHVSLYWYRQALGQGPEFLTYFNYEAQQDKSGLPNDRFSAERPEGSISTLTIQRTEQRDSAMYRCASSLEGTRDIYEQYFGPGTRLTVT.

This sequence joins TRBV6-6 and TRBJ1-5, with a possible D match to TRBD1 (5 bases). The CDR3 sequence is 16 residues long. From germline, CDR1 is MNHNY and CDR2 SVGAGI (reference sequence). Trimming removed 7 bases at V and 4 bases at J, with 20 bases between. The CDR3 sequence is CASTHGAGEGNQPQHF. In nucleotides, the CDR3 is TGTGCCAGCACTCACGGGGCAGGAGAGGGAAATCAGCCCCAGCATTTT.

With respect to this clone: The same CDR3 can be traced to other DNA sequences in this sample. V and J are TRBV28 and TRBJ1-1; D is unresolved. The CDR3 totals 13 residues. Per the germline V gene, CDR1 is MDHEN and CDR2 is SYDVKM. Trimming took off 6 bases at V and 1 base at J, with 9 bases between the two ends. The CDR3 here is CASSLGGNTEAFF. Written as DNA, the CDR3 is TGTGCCAGCAGCCTCGGTGGGAACACTGAAGCTTTCTTT.

This chain uses TRBV11-2 with TRBJ2-3; D perhaps matches TRBD2 (5 bases). The germline gives CDR1 SGHAT, CDR2 FQNNGV. The CDR3 covers 14 residues. Deletions cut 0 bases from V and 6 bases from J, with 10 bases between. The CDR3 sequence: CASSLEHGVDTQYF. Written as DNA, the CDR3 is TGTGCCAGCAGCTTAGAACACGGGGTGGATACGCAGTATTTT.

This clone appeared a single time. The rearrangement joins TRBV4-2 to TRBJ2-3; D possibly corresponds to TRBD1 (7 bases). The length of the CDR3 is 17 residues. Trimming pared 0 bases from V and 5 bases from J, leaving 18 bases between. CDR1 LGHNA and CDR2 YNFKEQ come from the germline V gene. The CDR3: CASSQDPNRGGEDTQYF. In DNA form, the CDR3 reads TGTGCCAGCAGCCAAGATCCTAACAGGGGAGGCGAAGATACGCAGTATTTT.

The chain is built from TRBV9 and TRBJ2-1; D tentatively reads TRBD1 or TRBD2 (6 bases each). The CDR3 is made up of 14 amino acids. Trimming shortened V by 3 bases and J by 9 bases, and 16 bases separated the two germline ends. Germline V CDR1 and CDR2: SGDLS, YYNGEE. The CDR3 nucleotides are TGTGCCAGCAGCGAGGGGGGTGCTGCGGGTGAGCAGTTCTTC. Its protein is CASSEGGAAGEQFF.

This chain uses TRBV5-1 with TRBJ1-5, with D maybe TRBD1 (6 bases). Germline V CDR1 and CDR2: SGHRS, YFSETQ. Trimming took off 2 bases at V and 6 bases at J, with 12 bases between the two ends. The CDR3 covers 14 residues. The CDR3 DNA reads TGCGCCAGCAGCTTCACAGGGAAAGGTCAGCCCCAGCATTTT. This codes for CASSFTGKGQPQHF.

The rearrangement uses TRBV7-9 and TRBJ2-7; TRBD1 aligns across 10 bases. This CDR3 has 16 amino acids. Germline CDR1 reads SEHNR; CDR2 reads FQNEAQ (reference sequence). Losses at the gene ends were 4 bases for V and 2 bases for J; bases not matched to a gene: 8. CDR3 amino acids: CASSSRDRGFAYEQYF. The CDR3 coding sequence is TGTGCCAGCAGCTCAAGGGACAGGGGTTTTGCCTACGAGCAGTACTTC.

V gene TRBV10-2 combines with J gene TRBJ2-5; 7 nucleotides align to TRBD2. The J call could be wrong; TRBJ2-7 is a better fit for the DNA end. The CDR3 is 14 residues long. Germline V gene sequence: CDR1 WSHSY, CDR2 SAAADI. In nucleotides, the CDR3 is TGCGCCAGCGGGGACTATTTCCCGACCTACGAGCAGTACTTC. This codes for CASGDYFPTYEQYF.

The V and J genes are TRBV27 and TRBJ2-7, with D perhaps matching TRBD1 (5 bases). The CDR3 is 12 amino acids. The V gene lost 10 bases and the J gene lost 1 base, with 11 bases spanning the gap. Germline CDR1 MNHEY, CDR2 SMNVEV (reference sequence). The CDR3 region has the DNA TGTGCCACGTGTGGGGCTTCCTACGAGCAGTACTTC. Protein product: CATCGASYEQYF.

The J gene is TRBJ2-3, the V gene TRBV4-1; tentative D call: TRBD1 (6 bases). CDR1 MGHRA and CDR2 YSYEKL come from the germline V gene. The CDR3 is made up of 17 amino acids. With 0 bases removed from V and 2 bases from J, the gap between germline ends came to 15 bases. The CDR3 protein is CASSQDTGPRPTDTQYF. The CDR3 nucleotides are TGCGCCAGCAGCCAAGATACAGGGCCTAGGCCCACAGATACGCAGTATTTT.

The genes are TRBV7-2 and TRBJ2-1, with a tentative D call TRBD2 (5 bases). The CDR3 has 15 residues. Trimming removed 5 bases at V and 10 bases at J, with 21 bases between. Germline CDR1 SGHTA, CDR2 FQGNSA. The CDR3 loop is CASSQLTVAGPEQFF. The CDR3 coding sequence is TGTGCCAGCAGCCAGTTAACTGTTGCGGGTCCAGAGCAGTTCTTC.

The chain uses TRBV28 and TRBJ1-2; tentative D call: TRBD1 (5 bases). Trimming left V 6 bases short and J 4 bases short, with 15 bases between. The germline V gene encodes CDR1 MDHEN and CDR2 SYDVKM. This CDR3 is built from 14 residues. The CDR3 bases are TGTGCCAGCAGCCTAGGGGCGCCGGGCTATGGCTACACCTTC. It encodes CASSLGAPGYGYTF.

Only a few counts were recorded for this clone. The V call is TRBV10-3, the J call TRBJ2-2; D uncertain. This CDR3 spans 13 amino acids. From germline, CDR1 is ENHRY and CDR2 SYGVKD. The V end was cut by 4 bases, the J end by 4 bases, with 7 bases between. The CDR3 DNA reads TGTGCCATCAGTGTAGAAGTCACCGGGGAGCTGTTTTTT. It codes for CAISVEVTGELFF.